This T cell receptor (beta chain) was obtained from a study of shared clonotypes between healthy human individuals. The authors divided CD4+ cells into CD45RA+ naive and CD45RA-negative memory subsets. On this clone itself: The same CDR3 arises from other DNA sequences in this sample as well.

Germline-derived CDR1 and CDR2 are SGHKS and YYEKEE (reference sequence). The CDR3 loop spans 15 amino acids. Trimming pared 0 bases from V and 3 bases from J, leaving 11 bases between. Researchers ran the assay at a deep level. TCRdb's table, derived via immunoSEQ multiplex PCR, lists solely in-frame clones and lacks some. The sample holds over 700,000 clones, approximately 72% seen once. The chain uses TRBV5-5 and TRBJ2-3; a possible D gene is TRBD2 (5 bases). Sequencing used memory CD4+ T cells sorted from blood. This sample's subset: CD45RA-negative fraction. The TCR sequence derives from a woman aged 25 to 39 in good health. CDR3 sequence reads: CASSLVRGQTDTQYF. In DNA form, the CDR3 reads TGTGCCAGCAGCTTGGTGCGCGGGCAGACAGATACGCAGTATTTT.